These 7 T cell receptor beta chains were all obtained from the same sample, sequenced in a study of cytomegalovirus exposure and HLA in healthy donors. Primers included in the PCR were 60 Vbeta and 13 Jbeta primers. Profiled with immunoSEQ multiplex PCR; TCRdb holds only in-frame clones, not every one. The sample contains 150,000 to 200,000 clones, approximately 86% of which appear only once. Sequencing was performed on PBMCs. The receptor set was obtained from a woman younger than 30 in good health and CMV-seronegative.

The rearrangement links TRBV10-3 to TRBJ2-2, with D maybe TRBD1 (6 bases). V gave up 6 bases and J gave up 4 bases, with 9 bases separating them. This CDR3 is 13 amino acids long. Germline assignment: CDR1 ENHRY and CDR2 SYGVKD. The CDR3 is CAISRQATGELFF. In DNA form, the CDR3 reads TGTGCCATCAGCCGACAGGCCACCGGGGAGCTGTTTTTT.

This chain links TRBV5-6 with TRBJ1-3, with D unclear. There are 14 residues in the CDR3. Looked up from germline, CDR1 is SGHDT and CDR2 is YYEEEE. Trimming removed 9 bases at V and 0 bases at J, with 13 bases between. The CDR3 spells CATTLMASGNTIYF. The CDR3 nucleotides read TGTGCCACAACCCTTATGGCCTCTGGAAACACCATATATTTT.

This clone was detected once. V and J are TRBV21-1 and TRBJ1-1; the table assigns TRBD1, which was not confirmed against the DNA. TRBV21-1 is a documented pseudogene. The CDR3 covers 18 residues. In DNA, the CDR3 is TGTGCCAGCAGCAAACCCTTGACAGGGGGTGATTTGTGCACTGAAGCTTTCTTT. The encoded protein is CASSKPLTGGDLCTEAFF.

The chain couples TRBV6-1 to TRBJ2-5; D perhaps matches TRBD1 (5 bases). Germline V CDR1 and CDR2: MNHNS, SASEGT. Trimming pared 10 bases from V and 3 bases from J, leaving 18 bases between. The CDR3 loop spans 14 amino acids. The DNA for the CDR3 is TGTGCCACCTCGACAGCCCTCACTGAAGAGACCCAGTACTTC. This gives the protein CATSTALTEETQYF.

The chain combines TRBV27 with TRBJ2-5; D is perhaps TRBD2 (5 bases). This CDR3 is 16 amino acids long. CDR1 is MNHEY and CDR2 is SMNVEV in the germline V gene (reference sequence). The V and J ends lost 6 bases and 4 bases respectively, with 21 bases between them. Written as DNA, the CDR3 is TGTGCCAGCAGGAGGACTCTGCGGGTCGTCCGAGAGACCCAGTACTTC. The encoded protein is CASRRTLRVVRETQYF.

The chain joins TRBV9 to TRBJ2-3, with 8 bases matching TRBD2. Germline CDR1 is SGDLS and CDR2 is YYNGEE. After removal of 3 bases from V and 2 bases from J, the junction contained 5 bases not matched to a gene. CDR3 size: 15 residues. The CDR3 DNA follows: TGTGCCAGCAGCGCTAGCGGGCCAGCCACAGATACGCAGTATTTT. This translates into CASSASGPATDTQYF.

V is TRBV5-1 and J is TRBJ2-5, with D possibly TRBD2 on 5 matching bases. This CDR3 contains 14 residues. Germline CDR1 and CDR2: SGHRS and YFSETQ. The V and J ends lost 4 bases and 3 bases respectively, with 13 bases between them. The CDR3 loop is CASSPGLLKETQYF. The CDR3 DNA follows: TGCGCCAGCAGCCCCGGACTGCTAAAAGAGACCCAGTACTTC. Together with reference TRBV5-1 and TRBJ2-5, the CDR3 gives the full variable domain: KAGVTQTPRYLIKTRGQQVTLSCSPISGHRSVSWYQQTPGQGLQFLFEYFSETQRNKGNFPGRFSGRQFSNSRSEMNVSTLELGDSALYLCASSPGLLKETQYFGPGTRLLVL.